Following are 23 T cell receptor beta chains from one sample sequenced in a study of CD8 T cells in Susac syndrome. After extraction with the RNeasy kit, about 0.5 to 1 ug of the RNA was reverse transcribed using random hexamers. MiXCR was run by TCRdb on the immunoSEQ multiplex PCR reads, yielding one entry per CDR3 protein. The sample holds some 130,000 distinct CDR3 sequences, just under 95% seen once. Sequenced: CD8+ T cells from PBMCs. Receptors originate from a human donor with Susac syndrome.

The chain joins TRBV20-1 to TRBJ2-1; D ambiguous. The germline CDR1 and CDR2 sequences are DFQATT and SNEGSKA (reference sequence). The CDR3 is 12 residues long. V lost 6 bases and J 7 bases, leaving 13 bases between the germline ends. CDR3 DNA sequence: TGCAGTGCGCCGCCATTGGGGAATGAGCAGTTCTTC. Translated: CSAPPLGNEQFF.

This clonotype was observed a single time. The chain is built from TRBV3-1 and TRBJ2-3, with D maybe TRBD2 (5 bases). CDR1 is LGHDT, CDR2 YNNKEL, per germline (reference sequence). CDR3 length: 15 residues. Trimming left V 8 bases short and J 6 bases short, with 21 bases between. CDR3 region: CASSARLAGPDTQYF. The CDR3 nucleotides are TGTGCCAGCTCCGCCCGGCTAGCAGGCCCGGATACGCAGTATTTT.

The J gene is TRBJ1-5, the V gene TRBV6-6, with no clear D. V lost 2 bases, J lost 6 bases, and 11 bases lay in between. Germline CDR1 is MNHNY and CDR2 is SVGAGI (reference sequence). The CDR3 spans 14 residues. CDR3 sequence reads: CASSYVQRGQPQHF. CDR3 DNA: TGTGCCAGCAGTTACGTACAGCGGGGTCAGCCCCAGCATTTT.

The rearrangement joins TRBV11-2 to TRBJ2-5, with a weak D call TRBD2 (5 bases). CDR1 SGHAT and CDR2 FQNNGV come from the germline V gene. The CDR3 loop spans 12 amino acids. The V and J ends lost 5 bases and 4 bases respectively, with 8 bases between them. The CDR3 DNA follows: TGTGCCAGCAGCACCGCGGGAGAGACCCAGTACTTC. This gives the protein CASSTAGETQYF.

V usage is TRBV20-1 and J usage is TRBJ2-1, with TRBD2 matching over 10 bases. V gave up 6 bases and J gave up 5 bases; unmatched junction bases: 4. CDR3 length: 13 amino acids. CDR1 and CDR2 from the germline V gene are DFQATT and SNEGSKA (reference sequence). CDR3: CSAGTSENNEQFF. CDR3 nucleotides: TGCAGTGCAGGGACTAGCGAAAACAATGAGCAGTTCTTC.

The rearrangement links TRBV28 to TRBJ2-1; unclear D gene. Trimming cost V 6 bases and J 2 bases, with 14 bases left between them. CDR1 and CDR2 from the germline V gene are MDHEN and SYDVKM. This CDR3 region has 15 residues. The CDR3 region is CASRDPGRTYNEQFF. In nucleotides, the CDR3 is TGTGCCAGCAGAGATCCAGGCAGAACCTACAATGAGCAGTTCTTC. The complete variable domain, with remaining parts taken from reference TRBV28 and TRBJ2-1, reads DVKVTQSSRYLVKRTGEKVFLECVQDMDHENMFWYRQDPGLGLRLIYFSYDVKMKEKGDIPEGYSVSREKKERFSLILESASTNQTSMYLCASRDPGRTYNEQFFGPGTRLTVL.

V is TRBV12-3 or TRBV12-4 and J is TRBJ2-7; 12 positions match TRBD1. The J segment lost 7 bases and the V segment lost 7 bases, leaving 8 bases of the junction unmatched. The CDR3 spans 14 residues. CDR3 residues: CASNSGTGGREQYF. DNA of the CDR3: TGTGCCAGCAACTCCGGGACAGGGGGCCGGGAGCAGTACTTC.

This chain links TRBV7-3 with TRBJ2-1; TRBD2 aligns across 8 bases. This CDR3 is built from 15 residues. The ends lost 5 bases at V and 6 bases at J; junction bases unmatched: 9. From germline, CDR1 is SGHTA and CDR2 FQGTGA. The CDR3, as DNA: TGTGCCAGCAGCACCACGGGAGGGCCTGCCAATGAGCAGTTCTTC. Protein: CASSTTGGPANEQFF.

V usage is TRBV20-1 and J usage is TRBJ2-3; 13 bases fit TRBD2. This CDR3 comprises 20 residues. CDR1 is DFQATT and CDR2 is SNEGSKA in the germline V gene (reference sequence). J was trimmed by 3 bases and V by 6 bases; bases with no gene match: 21. CDR3 in DNA: TGCAGTGCCCACCTTCTAGGGCAGGAGCCGACTAGCGGGAGGACAGATACGCAGTATTTT. Translated, it gives CSAHLLGQEPTSGRTDTQYF.

This chain uses TRBV19 with TRBJ2-1; TRBD2 matches at 7 bases. The germline V gene has CDR1 LNHDA and CDR2 SQIVND (reference sequence). The CDR3 consists of 14 residues. V trimming: 1 base; J trimming: 4 bases; junction bases outside the gene matches: 1. This CDR3 reads CASSIGTSYNEQFF. CDR3 coding DNA: TGTGCCAGTAGTATAGGGACTAGTTACAATGAGCAGTTCTTC.

This rearrangement joins TRBV30 to TRBJ2-2, with 8 positions matching TRBD2. The CDR3 length is 15 residues. Looked up from germline, CDR1 is GTSNPN and CDR2 is SVGIG (reference sequence). Losses at the gene ends were 5 bases for V and 2 bases for J; bases not matched to a gene: 7. DNA for the CDR3: TGTGCCTGGTCTTTTGCGGGGGGTAACACCGGGGAGCTGTTTTTT. Its protein product is CAWSFAGGNTGELFF.

The chain carries TRBV7-9 and TRBJ2-3, with TRBD2 identical over 12 bases. This CDR3 spans 18 amino acids. Losses at the gene ends were 6 bases for V and 6 bases for J; bases not matched to a gene: 16. The V gene's germline CDR1 is SEHNR and CDR2 FQNEAQ (reference sequence). The CDR3 DNA sequence: TGTGCCAGCAGACTACACTGGGGACTAGCGGGCCCAGGGGATACGCAGTATTTT. Residues: CASRLHWGLAGPGDTQYF.

The V gene is TRBV7-9, the J gene TRBJ2-7, with TRBD1 identical over 8 bases. Germline assignment: CDR1 SEHNR and CDR2 FQNEAQ (reference sequence). V was pared by 5 bases and J by 3 bases, with 9 bases of the junction left unmatched. There are 15 residues in the CDR3. This CDR3 reads CASSHPLDRVYEQYF. Written as DNA, the CDR3 is TGTGCCAGCAGCCATCCACTGGACAGGGTCTACGAGCAGTACTTC.

The rearrangement links TRBV28 to TRBJ1-1, with 7 bases that match TRBD1. The CDR3 runs 16 residues. Germline loops: CDR1 MDHEN, CDR2 SYDVKM. J gave up 3 bases and V 2 bases, and 9 bases lay outside the gene matches. The CDR3 bases are TGTGCCAGCAGTTTACCCCAGGACAGGAGGGACACTGAAGCTTTCTTT. Its translation: CASSLPQDRRDTEAFF.

The gene calls are TRBV20-1 and TRBJ1-5, with D uncertain. V was clipped by 3 bases and J by 3 bases, with 12 bases between them. From germline, CDR1 is DFQATT and CDR2 SNEGSKA (reference sequence). The CDR3 is 14 amino acids. As DNA, the CDR3 is TGCAGTGCTAGCGGTTCTGCGGACAATCAGCCCCAGCATTTT. Translated, it gives CSASGSADNQPQHF.

DNA of the CDR3: TGCAGCGGTCAGGGGCTGGTAGATGGCTACACCTTC. This encodes CSGQGLVDGYTF. This rearrangement joins TRBV29-1 to TRBJ1-2; D might be TRBD1 (6 bases). Germline assignment: CDR1 SQVTM and CDR2 ANQGSEA. V dropped 7 bases and J dropped 6 bases, with 15 bases sitting between them. The CDR3 contains 12 residues.

V usage is TRBV7-9 and J usage is TRBJ1-1; D not certain. This CDR3 spans 11 amino acids. The V gene's germline CDR1 is SEHNR and CDR2 FQNEAQ (reference sequence). V lost 7 bases, J lost 6 bases, and 9 bases lay in between. The CDR3 coding sequence is TGTGCCAGCACCCTCCGGGCTGAAGCTTTCTTT. This encodes CASTLRAEAFF.

V gene TRBV3-1 combines with J gene TRBJ2-1; the match to TRBD2 covers 7 bases. Germline CDR1 is LGHDT and CDR2 is YNNKEL (reference sequence). The CDR3 loop spans 16 amino acids. Trimming removed 0 bases from V and 3 bases from J; junction bases left unmatched: 5. The CDR3 is CASSQDRREHYNEQFF. In DNA, the CDR3 is TGTGCCAGCAGCCAAGATAGGCGGGAGCACTACAATGAGCAGTTCTTC.

The rearrangement uses TRBV6-1 and TRBJ1-2, with D hard to call. This CDR3 has 13 residues. Trimming took off 0 bases at V and 5 bases at J, with 7 bases between the two ends. CDR1 and CDR2 (germline): MNHNS, SASEGT. Here the CDR3 reads CASSEAPQYGYTF. The CDR3 region has the DNA TGTGCCAGCAGTGAAGCGCCACAGTATGGCTACACCTTC.

DNA of the CDR3: TGTGCCAGCGAGTCCGAAGGCCCGACCCAGTACTTC. The encoded protein is CASESEGPTQYF. The chain has TRBV6-1 and TRBJ2-5; D not certain. Germline values: CDR1 MNHNS, CDR2 SASEGT. This CDR3 contains 12 residues. Trimming removed 8 bases from V and 7 bases from J, with 14 bases in between.

V gene TRBV4-2 combines with J gene TRBJ2-7; D unclear. This CDR3 has 16 residues. The V gene's germline CDR1 is LGHNA and CDR2 YNFKEQ. The ends were cut back, 3 bases at V and 1 base at J, with 16 bases in the middle. DNA for the CDR3: TGTGCCAGCAGCCACCACAGCTGGGGTAGTTCCTACGAGCAGTACTTC. Its translation is CASSHHSWGSSYEQYF.

This chain joins TRBV7-8 and TRBJ2-2; D not resolved. The CDR3 consists of 12 residues. Germline CDR1 SGHVS, CDR2 FQNEAQ. V lost 4 bases and J lost 1, with 1 base in between. CDR3 DNA sequence: TGTGCCAGCAGCTGGAACACCGGGGAGCTGTTTTTT. Protein product: CASSWNTGELFF.

The chain has TRBV29-1 and TRBJ2-1; D is unclear. This CDR3 spans 13 amino acids. Germline-derived CDR1 and CDR2 are SQVTM and ANQGSEA. Trimming removed 7 bases at V and 4 bases at J, with 14 bases between. The CDR3 is CSGFLSAYNEQFF. For the CDR3, the DNA is TGCAGCGGGTTTCTCAGTGCTTACAATGAGCAGTTCTTC.